The 23 T cell receptor beta chains given below trace back to one sample, sequenced in a study of blood T cell repertoires in COVID-19. Sequencing used immunoSEQ multiplex PCR; TCRdb keeps in-frame clones, though not all of them. The sample lists 98,000 or so clones, 55% to 75% seen once, with about 1.8% in the top ten. Material: peripheral blood. These receptors all stem from a woman in her forties with acute or convalescent COVID-19.

This rearrangement joins TRBV14 to TRBJ2-1; TRBD2 matches 8 bases. This CDR3 has 17 residues. The germline V gene encodes CDR1 SGHDN and CDR2 FVKESK. After removal of 2 bases from V and 3 bases from J, the junction contained 9 bases not matched to a gene. DNA of the CDR3: TGTGCCAGCAGCCAAACCGGAGACCGGGGGGGCTACAATGAGCAGTTCTTC. Its translation: CASSQTGDRGGYNEQFF. Complete variable domain (other parts from reference TRBV14 and TRBJ2-1): EAGVTQFPSHSVIEKGQTVTLRCDPISGHDNLYWYRRVMGKEIKFLLHFVKESKQDESGMPNNRFLAERTGGTYSTLKVQPAELEDSGVYFCASSQTGDRGGYNEQFFGPGTRLTVL.

This chain joins TRBV5-4 and TRBJ2-7, with no clear D. Germline CDR1 and CDR2: SGHNT and YYREEE (reference sequence). The V gene lost 3 bases and the J gene lost 1 base, with 8 bases spanning the gap. The CDR3 has 13 amino acids. CDR3 in DNA: TGTGCCAGCAGCTCCCTAGGTTCCTACGAGCAGTACTTC. This encodes CASSSLGSYEQYF.

The CDR3 region is CASSFRTGRYGYTF. DNA for the CDR3: TGTGCCAGCAGTTTCCGGACAGGGCGGTATGGCTACACCTTC. This chain connects TRBV28 to TRBJ1-2; TRBD1 aligns across 8 bases. The CDR3 is made up of 14 amino acids. Per the germline V gene, CDR1 is MDHEN and CDR2 is SYDVKM. V was pared by 3 bases and J by 5 bases, with 5 bases of the junction left unmatched.

This rearrangement joins TRBV5-1 to TRBJ1-2; no definite D call. CDR3 length equals 15 residues. CDR1 and CDR2 from the germline V gene are SGHRS and YFSETQ. V was clipped by 1 base and J by 7 bases, with 17 bases between them. As DNA, the CDR3 is TGCGCCAGCAGCTTGTTGGCAGGCCAAGAGGGTGGCTACACCTTC. It codes for CASSLLAGQEGGYTF.

This chain connects TRBV6-5 to TRBJ1-5, with a possible D match to TRBD1 (5 bases). V shed 7 bases and J shed 5 bases, with 12 bases lying between them. The germline V gene encodes CDR1 MNHEY and CDR2 SVGAGI. CDR3 size: 13 residues. CDR3 sequence: CASTMGGDQPQHF. The CDR3 DNA sequence: TGTGCCAGCACGATGGGGGGGGATCAGCCCCAGCATTTT.

The chain recombines TRBV7-2 with TRBJ1-1; 7 bases map to TRBD1. This CDR3 is built from 15 residues. Trimming removed 4 bases from V and 2 bases from J; junction bases left unmatched: 7. Germline CDR1 reads SGHTA; CDR2 reads FQGNSA. CDR3: CASSYRTGYNTEAFF. In DNA form, the CDR3 reads TGTGCCAGCAGCTACCGGACAGGCTATAACACTGAAGCTTTCTTT.

The genes are TRBV5-1 and TRBJ1-4; the D gene is possibly TRBD1 (5 bases). Trimming removed 3 bases at V and 10 bases at J, with 7 bases between. The CDR3 runs 11 residues. Germline V gives CDR1 SGHRS, CDR2 YFSETQ. The CDR3 DNA reads as TGCGCCAGCAGCTCCCAGGGAAAACTGTTTTTT. This translates into CASSSQGKLFF.

This clone showed up just a few times. The rearrangement uses TRBV3-1 (or the pseudogene TRBV3-2) and TRBJ1-2; D perhaps matches TRBD1 (6 bases). The V and J ends lost 8 bases and 3 bases respectively, with 16 bases between them. CDR3 length: 14 amino acids. Germline loops: CDR1 LGHDT, CDR2 YNNKEL (reference sequence). CDR3 region: CASGRGGGDYGYTF. In nucleotides, the CDR3 is TGTGCCAGCGGGAGAGGGGGAGGGGACTATGGCTACACCTTC.

The rearrangement joins TRBV6-1 to TRBJ2-4, with D hard to call. There are 16 residues in the CDR3. From germline, CDR1 is MNHNS and CDR2 SASEGT. V was clipped by 0 bases and J by 4 bases, with 13 bases between them. The CDR3 sequence is CASSEALWQVKNIQYF. CDR3 sequence (DNA): TGTGCCAGCAGTGAAGCGTTATGGCAGGTGAAAAACATTCAGTACTTC.

The chain links TRBV3-1 (or the pseudogene TRBV3-2) to TRBJ2-7; TRBD1 matches at 9 bases. This CDR3 region has 15 residues. Germline assignment: CDR1 LGHDT and CDR2 YNNKEL (reference sequence). The junction had 4 bases not matched to a gene; V was cut back by 2 bases and J by 2 bases. The CDR3 loop is CASSQSGQGAYEQYF. CDR3 sequence (DNA): TGTGCCAGCAGCCAATCGGGACAGGGAGCCTACGAGCAGTACTTC.

The rearrangement joins TRBV6-4 to TRBJ2-3, with D possibly matching TRBD2 (5 bases). The CDR3 runs to 14 residues. Germline-derived CDR1 and CDR2 are MRHNA and SNTAGT. The V end was cut by 3 bases, the J end by 0 bases, with 7 bases between. For the CDR3, the DNA is TGTGCCAGCAGTGAGGGAGACAGCACAGATACGCAGTATTTT. It yields the protein CASSEGDSTDTQYF.

The table lists this clone with a few counts. This chain uses TRBV7-2 with TRBJ2-1; 7 bases are shared with TRBD2. This CDR3 has 16 residues. Germline values: CDR1 SGHTA, CDR2 FQGNSA. The junction had 7 bases not matched to a gene; V was cut back by 4 bases and J by 1 base. Written as DNA, the CDR3 is TGTGCCAGCAGCTACCAAACGGGGGGTTCCTACAATGAGCAGTTCTTC. Its protein is CASSYQTGGSYNEQFF.

The genes are TRBV7-9 and TRBJ1-2, with a tentative D call TRBD1 (6 bases). The CDR3 is 14 amino acids. Germline values: CDR1 SEHNR, CDR2 FQNEAQ (reference sequence). V was cut by 7 bases and J by 4 bases, with 16 bases left in between. The CDR3: CASNPHGTSYGYTF. CDR3 DNA sequence: TGTGCCAGCAACCCCCACGGGACAAGCTATGGCTACACCTTC. The full variable domain, rest sourced from reference TRBV7-9 and TRBJ1-2, is DTGVSQNPRHKITKRGQNVTFRCDPISEHNRLYWYRQTLGQGPEFLTYFQNEAQLEKSRLLSDRFSAERPKGSFSTLEIQRTEQGDSAMYLCASNPHGTSYGYTFGSGTRLTVV.

This clone has just a few counts. The V call is TRBV7-2, the J call TRBJ1-5, with 8 bases that match TRBD1. With 2 bases clipped from V and 7 bases from J, the junction kept 10 bases outside the gene matches. The CDR3 has 16 residues. Germline CDR1 is SGHTA and CDR2 is FQGNSA. The CDR3, as DNA: TGTGCCAGCAGCTTATTCCCGACAGGGGTTGGGCAGCCCCAGCATTTT. Translated, it gives CASSLFPTGVGQPQHF.

V gene TRBV7-2 combines with J gene TRBJ2-1; no definite D call. From germline, CDR1 is SGHTA and CDR2 FQGNSA. This CDR3 has 11 residues. The V gene lost 6 bases and the J gene lost 6 bases, with 6 bases spanning the gap. As DNA, the CDR3 is TGTGCCAGCAGTCCTCGCAATGAGCAGTTCTTC. It yields the protein CASSPRNEQFF.

The rearrangement links TRBV7-6 to TRBJ2-5, with TRBD2 matching 7 bases. This CDR3 region has 15 residues. Germline V gene sequence: CDR1 SGHVS, CDR2 FNYEAQ. V shed 4 bases, J shed 6 bases, and the junction held 11 bases outside the gene matches. CDR3 region: CASSSGGGTGKTQYF. In nucleotides, the CDR3 is TGTGCCAGCAGCTCCGGGGGAGGGACGGGGAAGACCCAGTACTTC.

The rearrangement links TRBV25-1 to TRBJ2-7; TRBD1 might be the D (6 bases). The germline CDR1 and CDR2 sequences are MGHDK and SYGVNS. Between the trimmed V and J ends, which lost 3 bases and 5 bases, there was a span of 17 bases. This CDR3 is 15 amino acids long. CDR3 nucleotides: TGTGCCAGCAGTGACAGCCAGGGGTCGAGGGACGAGCAGTACTTC. It translates to CASSDSQGSRDEQYF.

The V call is TRBV19, the J call TRBJ1-1; 8 bases fit TRBD1. This CDR3 has 16 amino acids. The germline V gene has CDR1 LNHDA and CDR2 SQIVND (reference sequence). J lost 0 bases, V lost 4 bases, and 7 bases had no gene match. The chain's CDR3 is CASSKGQAQVNTEAFF. CDR3 coding DNA: TGTGCCAGTAGTAAGGGACAGGCCCAGGTGAACACTGAAGCTTTCTTT.

Of note for this clone: The junction shows a germline mismatch at one end, possibly a read error. The chain couples TRBV4-1 to TRBJ1-4; possible D gene TRBD1, 6 bases. CDR3 length equals 15 residues. The V gene's germline CDR1 is MGHRA and CDR2 YSYEKL. The CDR3 DNA reads TGCGCCAGCAGCCAAGTGACAGGTATTAATGACAAACTGTTTTTT. Protein product: CASSQVTGINDKLFF.

The table lists this clone with a few counts. The chain uses TRBV5-5 and TRBJ1-6; a possible D gene is TRBD1 (6 bases). This CDR3 region has 15 residues. V dropped 4 bases and J dropped 10 bases, with 18 bases sitting between them. Germline assignment: CDR1 SGHKS and CDR2 YYEKEE (reference sequence). CDR3 bases: TGTGCCAGCAGCCCAATTTCTTTACAGGGATCACCCCTCCACTTT. Translating gives CASSPISLQGSPLHF.

This chain connects TRBV3-1 (or the pseudogene TRBV3-2) to TRBJ1-2; TRBD1 aligns across 7 bases. Germline lookup yields CDR1 LGHDT and CDR2 YNNKEL (reference sequence). The CDR3 is made up of 17 amino acids. Losses at the gene ends were 3 bases for V and 5 bases for J; bases not matched to a gene: 15. Written as DNA, the CDR3 is TGTGCCAGCAGCCAGATAACAGGGGTTCGGGCATTGTATGGCTACACCTTC. It yields the protein CASSQITGVRALYGYTF.

The genes are TRBV6-1 and TRBJ2-4; the D gene is possibly TRBD1 (5 bases). Germline values: CDR1 MNHNS, CDR2 SASEGT. V was cut by 3 bases and J by 1 base, with 13 bases left in between. This CDR3 has 16 amino acids. The CDR3 DNA reads TGTGCCAGCAGTGAGATCCCAGGGTCGGCCAAAAACATTCAGTACTTC. It yields the protein CASSEIPGSAKNIQYF.

This clone was found a few times. The CDR3 here is CASSQESDVLTF. The CDR3, as DNA: TGTGCCAGCAGCCAAGAATCCGACGTCCTGACTTTC. This chain connects TRBV3-1 (or the pseudogene TRBV3-2) to TRBJ2-6; D uncertain. The germline V gene has CDR1 LGHDT and CDR2 YNNKEL (reference sequence). V lost 0 bases to trimming and J lost 11 bases, with 5 bases between them. The CDR3 runs to 12 residues.